These 8 T cell receptor beta chains were all obtained from the same sample, sequenced in a study of T cell responses to AZD1222 COVID-19 vaccine. Sequenced by immunoSEQ multiplex PCR; TCRdb stores in-frame clones only, minus some. The sample contains about 130,000 clones, around 92% of which appear only once. This specimen consisted of peripheral blood, obtained 28 days after the second AZD1222 dose. These receptors were taken from an adult who received the AZD1222 COVID-19 vaccine.

The gene calls are TRBV18 and TRBJ2-5; 9 nucleotides align to TRBD2. There are 18 residues in the CDR3. The junction had 17 bases not matched to a gene; V was cut back by 5 bases and J by 4 bases. The germline V gene has CDR1 KGHSH and CDR2 LQKENI. Here the CDR3 DNA reads TGTGCCAGCTCATCCTCTGGGCTAGGCGGGAGGGCCCTAGAGACCCAGTACTTC. Translated: CASSSSGLGGRALETQYF. The complete variable domain, with remaining parts taken from reference TRBV18 and TRBJ2-5, reads NAGVMQNPRHLVRRRGQEARLRCSPMKGHSHVYWYRQLPEEGLKFMVYLQKENIIDESGMPKERFSAEFPKEGPSILRIQQVVRGDSAAYFCASSSSGLGGRALETQYFGPGTRLLVL.

The CDR3 loop reads CASSEYTSGSYEQYF. The CDR3 DNA follows: TGTGCCAGCAGTGAATATACTAGCGGGAGCTACGAGCAGTACTTC. J is TRBJ2-7 and V is TRBV25-1, with 11 bases matching TRBD2. Germline V CDR1 and CDR2: MGHDK, SYGVNS. CDR3 length: 15 amino acids. J was trimmed by 3 bases and V by 0 bases; bases with no gene match: 1.

Only one count was recorded for this clone. The V call is TRBV28, the J call TRBJ2-1; the D is unclear. This CDR3 has 12 residues. Per the germline V gene, CDR1 is MDHEN and CDR2 is SYDVKM. V was shortened by 6 bases and J by 4 bases, with 7 bases between the two germline ends. The CDR3 protein is CASSPSYNEQFF. The CDR3 region has the DNA TGTGCCAGCAGCCCCAGTTACAATGAGCAGTTCTTC. The variable domain in full, with the rest retrieved from reference TRBV28 and TRBJ2-1, is DVKVTQSSRYLVKRTGEKVFLECVQDMDHENMFWYRQDPGLGLRLIYFSYDVKMKEKGDIPEGYSVSREKKERFSLILESASTNQTSMYLCASSPSYNEQFFGPGTRLTVL.

The chain joins TRBV3-1 (or the pseudogene TRBV3-2) to TRBJ1-6, with 9 nucleotides matching TRBD1. Germline CDR1 is LGHDT and CDR2 is YNNKEL (reference sequence). Losses at the gene ends were 1 base for V and 10 bases for J; bases not matched to a gene: 2. The CDR3 covers 14 residues. This chain's CDR3 is CASSQGQGGSPLHF. The CDR3 bases are TGTGCCAGCAGCCAAGGACAGGGGGGGTCACCCCTCCACTTT.

This clone was detected only once. J is TRBJ1-2 and V is TRBV19; 7 nucleotides line up with TRBD1. This CDR3 is built from 14 residues. J was trimmed by 8 bases and V by 6 bases; bases with no gene match: 12. Germline values: CDR1 LNHDA, CDR2 SQIVND (reference sequence). CDR3 protein: CASRTPGQRYGYTF. Here the CDR3 DNA reads TGTGCCAGTAGGACCCCGGGACAGCGGTACGGCTACACCTTC.

The gene calls are TRBV28 and TRBJ1-1, with D perhaps matching TRBD1 (5 bases). Germline CDR1 is MDHEN and CDR2 is SYDVKM. The V and J ends lost 2 bases and 1 base respectively, with 8 bases between them. CDR3 length: 14 residues. The CDR3: CASSLIGTNTEAFF. DNA for the CDR3: TGTGCCAGCAGTTTAATAGGGACGAACACTGAAGCTTTCTTT.

The chain has TRBV4-2 and TRBJ1-6, with 9 nucleotides matching TRBD1. CDR1 and CDR2 (germline): LGHNA, YNFKEQ. The CDR3 spans 17 residues. Trimming at V came to 1 base and at J to 3 bases, leaving 4 bases not matched to a gene. This CDR3 reads CASSQVPGQGYNSPLHF. For the CDR3, the DNA is TGTGCCAGCAGCCAAGTCCCGGGACAGGGCTATAATTCACCCCTCCACTTT.

The chain joins TRBV7-3 to TRBJ2-1, with 7 nucleotides matching TRBD2. CDR3 size: 15 residues. Germline assignment: CDR1 SGHTA and CDR2 FQGTGA. Trimming removed 2 bases from V and 4 bases from J; junction bases left unmatched: 5. As DNA, the CDR3 is TGTGCCAGCAGCTTATCTAGCGGAAGTTACAATGAGCAGTTCTTC. Encoded protein: CASSLSSGSYNEQFF. The full variable domain, rest sourced from reference TRBV7-3 and TRBJ2-1, is GAGVSQTPSNKVTEKGKYVELRCDPISGHTALYWYRQSLGQGPEFLIYFQGTGAADDSGLPNDRFFAVRPEGSVSTLKIQRTERGDSAVYLCASSLSSGSYNEQFFGPGTRLTVL.